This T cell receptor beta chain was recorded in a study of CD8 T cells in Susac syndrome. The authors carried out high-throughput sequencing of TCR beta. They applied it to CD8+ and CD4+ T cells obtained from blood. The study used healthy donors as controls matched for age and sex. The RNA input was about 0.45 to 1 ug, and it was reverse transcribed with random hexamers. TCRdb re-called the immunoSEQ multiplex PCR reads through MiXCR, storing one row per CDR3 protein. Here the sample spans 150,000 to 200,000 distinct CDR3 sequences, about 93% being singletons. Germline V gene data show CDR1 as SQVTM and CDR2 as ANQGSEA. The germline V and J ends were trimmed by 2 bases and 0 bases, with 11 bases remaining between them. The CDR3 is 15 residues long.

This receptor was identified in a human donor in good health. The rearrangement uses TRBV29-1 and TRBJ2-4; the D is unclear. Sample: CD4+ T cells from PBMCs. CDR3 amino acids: CSVEWRTLAKNIQYF. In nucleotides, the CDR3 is TGCAGCGTTGAATGGCGGACGTTAGCCAAAAACATTCAGTACTTC.